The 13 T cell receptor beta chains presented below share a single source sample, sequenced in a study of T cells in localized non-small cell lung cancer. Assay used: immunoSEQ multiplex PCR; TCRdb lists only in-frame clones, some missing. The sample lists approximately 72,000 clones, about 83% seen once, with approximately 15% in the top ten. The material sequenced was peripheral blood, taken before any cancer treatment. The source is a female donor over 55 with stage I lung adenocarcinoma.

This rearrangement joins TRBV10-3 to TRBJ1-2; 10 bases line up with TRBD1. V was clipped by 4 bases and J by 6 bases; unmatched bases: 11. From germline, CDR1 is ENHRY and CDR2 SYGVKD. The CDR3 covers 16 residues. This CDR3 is CAISAVPTGGYDGYTF. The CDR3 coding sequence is TGTGCCATCAGTGCTGTCCCGACAGGGGGCTATGATGGCTACACCTTC.

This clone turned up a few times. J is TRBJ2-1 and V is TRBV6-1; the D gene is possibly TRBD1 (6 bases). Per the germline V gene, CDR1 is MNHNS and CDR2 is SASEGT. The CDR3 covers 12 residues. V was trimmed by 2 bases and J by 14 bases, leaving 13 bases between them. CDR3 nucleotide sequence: TGTGCCAGCAGTGAACGGGGCAGGGGAGAGTTCTTC. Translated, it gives CASSERGRGEFF.

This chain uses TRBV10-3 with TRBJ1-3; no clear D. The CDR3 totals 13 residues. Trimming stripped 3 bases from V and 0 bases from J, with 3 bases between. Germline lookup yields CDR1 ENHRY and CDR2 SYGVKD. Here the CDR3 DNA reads TGTGCCATCAGTGAATTCTCTGGAAACACCATATATTTT. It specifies CAISEFSGNTIYF.

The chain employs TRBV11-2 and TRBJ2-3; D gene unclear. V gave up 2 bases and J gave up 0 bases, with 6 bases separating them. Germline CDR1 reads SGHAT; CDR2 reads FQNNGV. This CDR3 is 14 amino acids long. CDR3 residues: CASSLSPSTDTQYF. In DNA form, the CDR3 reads TGTGCCAGCAGCTTAAGCCCGAGCACAGATACGCAGTATTTT.

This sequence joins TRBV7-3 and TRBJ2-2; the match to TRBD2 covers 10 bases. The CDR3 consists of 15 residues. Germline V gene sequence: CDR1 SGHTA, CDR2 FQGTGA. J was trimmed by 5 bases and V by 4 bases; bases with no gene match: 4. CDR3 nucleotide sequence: TGTGCCAGCAGCTCCGGACTAGCGGAAACCGGGGAGCTGTTTTTT. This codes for CASSSGLAETGELFF.

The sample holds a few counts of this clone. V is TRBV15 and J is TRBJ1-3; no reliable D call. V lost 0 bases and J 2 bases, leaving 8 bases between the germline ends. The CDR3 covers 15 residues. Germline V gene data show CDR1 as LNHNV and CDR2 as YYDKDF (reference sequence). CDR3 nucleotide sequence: TGTGCCACCAGCAGAGACCTACGCACTGGAAACACCATATATTTT. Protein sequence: CATSRDLRTGNTIYF.

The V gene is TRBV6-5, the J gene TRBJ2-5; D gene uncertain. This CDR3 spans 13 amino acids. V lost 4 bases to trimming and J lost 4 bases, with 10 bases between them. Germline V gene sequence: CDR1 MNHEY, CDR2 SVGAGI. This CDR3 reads CASSSPGSETQYF. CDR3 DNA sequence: TGTGCCAGCAGTTCCCCCGGGTCAGAGACCCAGTACTTC.

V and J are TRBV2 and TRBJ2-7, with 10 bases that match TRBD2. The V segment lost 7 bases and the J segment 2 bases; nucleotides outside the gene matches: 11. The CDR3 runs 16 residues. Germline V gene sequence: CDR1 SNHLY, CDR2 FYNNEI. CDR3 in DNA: TGTGCCAGCAACGGCCCTAGCGGGGGCCCCACCTACGAGCAGTACTTC. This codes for CASNGPSGGPTYEQYF.

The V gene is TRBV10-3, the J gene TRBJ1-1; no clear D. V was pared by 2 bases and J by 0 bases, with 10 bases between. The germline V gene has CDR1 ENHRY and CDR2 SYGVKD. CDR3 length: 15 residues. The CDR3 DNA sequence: TGTGCCATCAGTGAGGCTCCAATCATGAACACTGAAGCTTTCTTT. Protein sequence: CAISEAPIMNTEAFF.

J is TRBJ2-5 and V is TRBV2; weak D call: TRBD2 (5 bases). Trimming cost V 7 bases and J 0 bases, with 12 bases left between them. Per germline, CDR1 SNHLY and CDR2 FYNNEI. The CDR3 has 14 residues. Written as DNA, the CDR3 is TGTGCCAGCATAGGGATAGCGTACCAAGAGACCCAGTACTTC. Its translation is CASIGIAYQETQYF.

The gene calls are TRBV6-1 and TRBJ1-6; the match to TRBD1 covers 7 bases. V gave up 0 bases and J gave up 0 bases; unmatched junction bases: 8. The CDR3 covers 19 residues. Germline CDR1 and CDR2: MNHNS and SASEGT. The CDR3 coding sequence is TGTGCCAGCAGTGAAGCGCGGGGGACAGAGAGCTCCTATAATTCACCCCTCCACTTT. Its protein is CASSEARGTESSYNSPLHF.

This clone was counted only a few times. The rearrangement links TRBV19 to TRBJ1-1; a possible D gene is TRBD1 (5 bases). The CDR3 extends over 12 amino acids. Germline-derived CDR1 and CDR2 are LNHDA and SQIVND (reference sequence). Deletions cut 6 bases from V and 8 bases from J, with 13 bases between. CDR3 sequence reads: CASSPGHQEAFF. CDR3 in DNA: TGTGCCAGTAGCCCTGGACATCAGGAAGCTTTCTTT.

The CDR3 sequence: CSAPGGEGYTF. CDR3 DNA sequence: TGCAGTGCTCCGGGGGGGGAAGGCTACACCTTC. The chain joins TRBV20-1 to TRBJ1-2, with D perhaps TRBD1 (5 bases). V shed 5 bases and J shed 8 bases, with 12 bases lying between them. Germline assignment: CDR1 DFQATT and CDR2 SNEGSKA (reference sequence). The CDR3 sequence is 11 residues long.